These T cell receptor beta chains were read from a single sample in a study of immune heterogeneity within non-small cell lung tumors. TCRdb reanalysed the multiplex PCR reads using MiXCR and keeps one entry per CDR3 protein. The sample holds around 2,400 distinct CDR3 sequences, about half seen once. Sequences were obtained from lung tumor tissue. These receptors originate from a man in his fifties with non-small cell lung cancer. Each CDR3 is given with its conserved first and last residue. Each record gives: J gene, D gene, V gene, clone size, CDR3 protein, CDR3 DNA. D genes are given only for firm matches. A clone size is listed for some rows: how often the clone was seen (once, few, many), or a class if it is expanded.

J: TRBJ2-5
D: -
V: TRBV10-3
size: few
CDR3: CAISETTGSGETQYF
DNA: TGTGCCATCAGTGAGACCACGGGTTCGGGGGAGACCCAGTACTTC

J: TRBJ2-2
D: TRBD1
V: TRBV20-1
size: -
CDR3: CSARDRRTGNTGELFF
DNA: TGCAGTGCTAGAGATCGGAGGACAGGGAACACCGGGGAGCTGTTTTTT

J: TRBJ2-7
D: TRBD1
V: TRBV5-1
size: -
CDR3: CASRPGQGYEQYF
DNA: TGCGCCAGCAGACCGGGACAGGGCTACGAGCAGTACTTC

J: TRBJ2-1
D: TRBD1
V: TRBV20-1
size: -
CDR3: CSASTPGQGYSEQFF
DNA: TGCAGTGCTAGTACCCCGGGACAGGGCTATAGTGAGCAGTTCTTC

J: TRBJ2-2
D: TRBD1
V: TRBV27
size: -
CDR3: CASSKQGRASSGELFF
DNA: TGTGCCAGCAGTAAACAGGGGCGGGCGTCGTCCGGGGAGCTGTTTTTT

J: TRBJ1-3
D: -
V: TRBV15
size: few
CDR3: CATSISSIRAPGNTIYF
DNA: TGTGCCACCAGCATCTCCAGCATCAGAGCGCCTGGAAACACCATATATTTT

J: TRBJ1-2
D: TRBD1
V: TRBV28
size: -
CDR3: CASSSLYQRPGQGSYGYTF
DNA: TGTGCCAGCAGCTCCCTATATCAAAGGCCGGGACAGGGGAGCTATGGCTACACCTTC

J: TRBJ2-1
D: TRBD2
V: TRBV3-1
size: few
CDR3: CASSPGLAGVKYNEQFF
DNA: TGTGCCAGCAGCCCCGGACTAGCGGGAGTTAAGTACAATGAGCAGTTCTTC

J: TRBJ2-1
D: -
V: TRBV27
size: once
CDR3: CATRTYNEQFF
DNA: TGTGCCACCAGAACTTACAATGAGCAGTTCTTC

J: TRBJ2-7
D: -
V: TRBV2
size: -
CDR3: CASSERGGEQYF
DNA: TGTGCCAGCAGTGAAAGAGGGGGCGAGCAGTACTTC

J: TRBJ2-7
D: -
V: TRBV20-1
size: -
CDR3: CSARDGLSPPEQYF
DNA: TGCAGTGCTAGAGATGGCCTTTCCCCCCCAGAGCAGTACTTC

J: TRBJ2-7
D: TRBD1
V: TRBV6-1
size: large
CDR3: CASSRDRGGSYEQYF
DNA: TGTGCCAGCAGTAGAGACAGGGGGGGTTCCTACGAGCAGTACTTC

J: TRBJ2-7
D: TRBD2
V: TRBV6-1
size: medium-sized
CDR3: CASSSRLAGAEQYF
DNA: TGTGCCAGCAGTTCTCGACTAGCGGGAGCAGAGCAGTACTTC

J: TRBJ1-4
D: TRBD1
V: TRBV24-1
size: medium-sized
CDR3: CATSQGQIVNEKLFF
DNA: TGTGCCACCAGTCAGGGACAGATCGTTAATGAAAAACTGTTTTTT

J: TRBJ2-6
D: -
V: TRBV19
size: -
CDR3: CASSIRSKAGANVLTF
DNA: TGTGCCAGTAGTATTAGGTCTAAGGCTGGGGCCAACGTCCTGACTTTC

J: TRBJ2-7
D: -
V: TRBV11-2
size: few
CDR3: CASSPRRHEQYF
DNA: TGTGCCAGCAGCCCCAGACGCCACGAGCAGTACTTC

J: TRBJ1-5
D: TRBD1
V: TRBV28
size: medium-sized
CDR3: CASSRDRGQRLNQPQHF
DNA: TGTGCCAGCAGCCGGGACAGGGGACAGCGGCTTAATCAGCCCCAGCATTTT

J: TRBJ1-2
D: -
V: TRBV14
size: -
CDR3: CASSPGYGYTF
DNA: TGTGCCAGCAGCCCCGGGTATGGCTACACCTTC

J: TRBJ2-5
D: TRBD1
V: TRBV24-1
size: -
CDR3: CATSDFRGRGETQYF
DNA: TGTGCCACCAGTGATTTCAGGGGGCGCGGAGAGACCCAGTACTTC

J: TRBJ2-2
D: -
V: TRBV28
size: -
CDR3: CASSLGLGITGELFF
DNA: TGTGCCAGCAGTCTCGGTCTAGGGATCACCGGGGAGCTGTTTTTT

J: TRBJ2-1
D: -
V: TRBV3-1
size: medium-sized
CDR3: CASSQEKTSHSYNEQFF
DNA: TGTGCCAGCAGCCAAGAGAAGACCAGCCACTCCTACAATGAGCAGTTCTTC